These 8 T cell receptor beta chains came from one sample sequenced in a study of human T cells and chemical hapten exposure. TCRdb reanalysed the RACE reads using MiXCR and keeps one entry per CDR3 protein. The top ten clones hold 2% to 2.5% of a sample with 370,000 or so distinct CDR3 sequences, more than 4.5% of them seen once. Indicated time point: patch test 1, 2 weeks after DPC sensitization. Treatment described: therapeutic diphenylcyclopropenone sensitization with weekly scalp DPC. Sequenced material: whole blood, taken in connection with sensitization to the hapten diphenylcyclopropenone (DPC). All receptors derive from a woman in her forties or fifties with alopecia areata. Some clones in this sample may be carry-over from other donors' samples.

With regard to this clonotype: Being one base from a much bigger clone, this may be a read error. The rearrangement uses TRBV18 and TRBJ1-3; D gene uncertain. The germline V gene encodes CDR1 KGHSH and CDR2 LQKENI. This CDR3 spans 16 amino acids. CDR3 nucleotide sequence: TGTGCCAGCTCACCACCGGGAACAGCCTCTGGAAACAACATATATTTT. This translates into CASSPPGTASGNNIYF.

In this sample, this clonotype turned up a few times. V is TRBV6-5 and J is TRBJ1-4; D not certain. Trimming took off 8 bases at V and 4 bases at J, with 11 bases between the two ends. The CDR3 sequence is 13 residues long. The V gene's germline CDR1 is MNHEY and CDR2 SVGAGI. CDR3: CASLDPNNEKLFF. The CDR3 DNA reads TGTGCCAGCCTGGACCCGAATAATGAAAAACTGTTTTTT.

This clonotype showed up many times. V gene TRBV4-3 combines with J gene TRBJ2-5; 7 bases map to TRBD2. Germline CDR1 is LGHNA and CDR2 is YSLEER. Trimming cost V 1 base and J 9 bases; bases outside gene matches: 5. There are 13 residues in the CDR3. The CDR3 sequence is CASSQGQGGAQYF. CDR3 DNA sequence: TGCGCCAGCAGCCAAGGGCAGGGAGGGGCCCAGTACTTC.

There are many counts of this clonotype. The rearrangement joins TRBV7-9 to TRBJ2-4; the match to TRBD1 covers 9 bases. From germline, CDR1 is SEHNR and CDR2 FQNEAQ (reference sequence). The CDR3 is made up of 16 amino acids. J was trimmed by 3 bases and V by 3 bases; bases with no gene match: 6. This CDR3 reads CASSFAQGAVKNIQYF. For the CDR3, the DNA is TGTGCCAGCAGCTTTGCACAGGGGGCGGTCAAAAACATTCAGTACTTC.

This clonotype showed up many times. This chain uses TRBV6-2 or TRBV6-3 with TRBJ1-1, with D possibly TRBD1 on 5 matching bases. Germline V gene lookup returns CDR1 MNHEY and CDR2 SVGEGT. The CDR3 covers 13 residues. V lost 6 bases and J lost 2, with 10 bases in between. Here the CDR3 DNA reads TGTGCCAGCAGCGGCGACAGCAACACTGAAGCTTTCTTT. Encoded protein: CASSGDSNTEAFF.

This clonotype has a count of ten or more. The gene calls are TRBV20-1 and TRBJ2-7; 9 bases map to TRBD1. The germline gives CDR1 DFQATT, CDR2 SNEGSKA (reference sequence). V shed 6 bases and J 6 bases; nucleotides not matched to a gene: 12. The CDR3 extends over 14 amino acids. The CDR3 sequence is CSARPGTGTFEQYF. The CDR3 region has the DNA TGCAGTGCCCGGCCGGGGACAGGGACCTTCGAGCAGTACTTC.

This clonotype has a count of ten or more. This chain connects TRBV7-2 to TRBJ1-5, with 7 bases that match TRBD1. The ends lost 5 bases at V and 5 bases at J; junction bases unmatched: 9. Per germline, CDR1 SGHTA and CDR2 FQGNSA. The CDR3 consists of 15 residues. Written as DNA, the CDR3 is TGTGCCAGCAGCCCGCGGACAGGAGAGTATCAGCCCCAGCATTTT. Translating gives CASSPRTGEYQPQHF.

This clonotype came up many times. The J gene is TRBJ2-7, the V gene TRBV7-6; D perhaps matches TRBD2 (6 bases). V lost 5 bases, J lost 5 bases, and 19 bases lay in between. Germline values: CDR1 SGHVS, CDR2 FNYEAQ. The CDR3 contains 15 residues. The CDR3 DNA reads as TGTGCCAGCAGCCTCGCCGGGACTTCAATTCACGAGCAGTACTTC. Its protein product is CASSLAGTSIHEQYF.